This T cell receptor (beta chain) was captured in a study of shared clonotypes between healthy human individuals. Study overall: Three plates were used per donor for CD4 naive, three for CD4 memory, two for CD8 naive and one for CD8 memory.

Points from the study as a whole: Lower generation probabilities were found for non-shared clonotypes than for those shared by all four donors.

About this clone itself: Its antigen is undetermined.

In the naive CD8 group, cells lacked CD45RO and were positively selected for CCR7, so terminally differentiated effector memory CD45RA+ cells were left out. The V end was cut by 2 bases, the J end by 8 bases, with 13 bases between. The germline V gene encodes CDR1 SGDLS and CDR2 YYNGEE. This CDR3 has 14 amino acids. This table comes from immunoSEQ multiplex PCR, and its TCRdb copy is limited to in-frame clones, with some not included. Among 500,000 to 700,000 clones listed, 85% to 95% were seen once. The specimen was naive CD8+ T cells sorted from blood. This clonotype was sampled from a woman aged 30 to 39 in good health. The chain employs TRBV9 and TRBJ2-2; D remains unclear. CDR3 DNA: TGTGCCAGCAGCGTTTTCGGGTTCGAAGGGGAGCTGTTTTTT. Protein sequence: CASSVFGFEGELFF. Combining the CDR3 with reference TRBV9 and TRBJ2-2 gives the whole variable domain DSGVTQTPKHLITATGQRVTLRCSPRSGDLSVYWYQQSLDQGLQFLIQYYNGEERAKGNILERFSAQQFPDLHSELNLSSLELGDSALYFCASSVFGFEGELFFGEGSRLTVL.